Listed below are T cell receptor beta chains from one sample, sequenced in a study of blood T cell repertoires in COVID-19. Repertoires were generated with immunoSEQ multiplex PCR, while TCRdb's copy carries only in-frame clones and drops some. The repertoire holds some 150,000 clones, with over 75% as singletons. Sequenced material: PBMCs or T cells enriched from blood (not recorded which). The source is a woman in her twenties or thirties with acute COVID-19. Both conserved end residues are part of each CDR3. D genes are given only for firm matches.

j_call v_call d_call cdr3_nt cdr3_aa
TRBJ1-5 TRBV6-5 - TGTGCCAGCAGCCCAACAGGGAGCGGTCAGCCCCAGCATTTT CASSPTGSGQPQHF
TRBJ1-6 TRBV3-1/TRBV3-2 TRBD1 TGTGCCAGCAGCCTACCAACAGGGGGCGGCGGAGGGACCTATAATTCACCCCTCCACTTT CASSLPTGGGGGTYNSPLHF
TRBJ2-1 TRBV6-2/TRBV6-3 - TGTGCCAGCAGTTACTCGATGGCCTCACCCAGCAGGTATGAGCAGTTCTTC CASSYSMASPSRYEQFF
TRBJ2-1 TRBV24-1 - TGTGCCACCAGTGAGCCGGGTCGAGAGCAGTTCTTC CATSEPGREQFF
TRBJ2-5 TRBV4-2 - TGTGCCAGCAGCCAAGCCTTGACTTCGACTAGATTGGAGACCCAGTACTTC CASSQALTSTRLETQYF
TRBJ2-7 TRBV14 TRBD1 TGTGCCAGCAGCCGCTGGGACAGGGAGGGGGACGAGCAGTACTTC CASSRWDREGDEQYF
TRBJ1-5 TRBV19 - TGTGCCAGTAGTATTAAGGGGGTTAGCAATCAGCCCCAGCATTTT CASSIKGVSNQPQHF
TRBJ1-1 TRBV7-2 - TGTGCCAGCAGCTTCACTACAGGGAAGGAAGCTTTCTTT CASSFTTGKEAFF
TRBJ2-7 TRBV6-1 TRBD2 TGTGCCAGCAGTGAAGCCTACGGACTAGCGGGAGTATACGAGCAGTACTTC CASSEAYGLAGVYEQYF
TRBJ2-7 TRBV30 - TGTGCCTGGAAGACTTCACAAACCTACGAGCAGTACTTC CAWKTSQTYEQYF
TRBJ2-7 TRBV19 TRBD1 TGTGCCAGTAGTATCGGGACAGGCGCCTACGAGCAGTACTTC CASSIGTGAYEQYF
TRBJ1-1 TRBV19 - TGTGCCAGTAGCGCGACAGGGAACACTGAAGCTTTCTTT CASSATGNTEAFF